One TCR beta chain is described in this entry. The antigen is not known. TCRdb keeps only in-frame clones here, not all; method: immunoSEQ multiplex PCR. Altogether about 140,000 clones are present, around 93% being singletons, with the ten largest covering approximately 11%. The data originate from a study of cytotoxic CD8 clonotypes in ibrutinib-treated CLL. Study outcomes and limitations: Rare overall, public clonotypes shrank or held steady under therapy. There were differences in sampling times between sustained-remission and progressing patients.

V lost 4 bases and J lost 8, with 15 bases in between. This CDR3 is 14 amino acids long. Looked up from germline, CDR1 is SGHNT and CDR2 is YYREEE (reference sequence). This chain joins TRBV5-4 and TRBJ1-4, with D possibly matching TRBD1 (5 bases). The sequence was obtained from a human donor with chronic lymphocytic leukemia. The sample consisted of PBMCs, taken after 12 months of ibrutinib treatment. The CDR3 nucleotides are TGTGCCAGCAGCGGACACGGGCCAGGCGAAAAACTGTTTTTT. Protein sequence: CASSGHGPGEKLFF.